This TCR beta chain was profiled in a study of identical twins. There are many counts of this clonotype. One entry per CDR3 protein, called by TCRdb with MiXCR from the 5' RACE reads. The table records 550,000 to 700,000 distinct CDR3 sequences, less than 25% of them present only once. These records were also assigned to another study, of T cells expressing NK-cell markers.

Sequencing was performed on PBMCs. The TCR sequence derives from a woman between 18 and 30 years old in good health.

Written as DNA, the CDR3 is TGTGCCAGCGCAACGTTATACACTGAAGCTTTCTTT. As protein: CASATLYTEAFF. The rearrangement links TRBV6-6 to TRBJ1-1; D remains ambiguous. CDR1 is MNHNY and CDR2 is SVGAGI in the germline V gene (reference sequence). The CDR3 sequence is 12 residues long. V shed 8 bases and J shed 3 bases, with 10 bases lying between them.